What follows describes a single TCR beta chain. Its antigen is unknown. Data came from immunoSEQ multiplex PCR; TCRdb stores just in-frame clones and leaves some out. This sample yields tens of thousands of clones, of which over 90% are seen a single time; roughly 1.9% belongs to the top ten. This entry comes from a study of B cell selection in AIRE deficiency. Germline CDR1 and CDR2: SGDLS and YYNGEE. The CDR3 length is 14 residues. V was cut by 3 bases and J by 6 bases, with 14 bases left in between. Regulatory T cells were sorted as CD4+CD25hiCD127low/negative cells. General observations from the study: AIRE-deficient Tconv and Treg repertoires matched healthy donors in TCRBV, CDR3 length, diversity. Healthy donors alone shared around 33% of around 3,700 Treg sequences; patients alone about 10%. Shared Treg sequences had shorter CDR3s, biased toward rearrangements with few non-templated insertions.

The chain couples TRBV9 to TRBJ2-3, with a weak D call TRBD1 (6 bases). Sequencing was performed on Tregs sorted from PBMCs. The clonotype was recovered from a human donor with AIRE deficiency. The CDR3 nucleotides are TGTGCCAGCAGCGCACACAGGGCGGAGGATACGCAGTATTTT. Translation: CASSAHRAEDTQYF. Based on the CDR3 plus reference TRBV9 and TRBJ2-3, the full variable domain is DSGVTQTPKHLITATGQRVTLRCSPRSGDLSVYWYQQSLDQGLQFLIQYYNGEERAKGNILERFSAQQFPDLHSELNLSSLELGDSALYFCASSAHRAEDTQYFGPGTRLTVL.